The 16 T cell receptor beta chains given below trace back to one sample, sequenced in a study of vaccination and CD4 T cells after COVID-19. This sample's treatment: approximately 9-day PBMC culture with coronavirus spike peptide pools or control peptides (ViraFEST assay). Cultured CD4+ T-cell DNA underwent Oncomine TCR Beta short-read sequencing. MiXCR, run by TCRdb on the PCR reads, gives a single entry per CDR3 protein. Among some 18,000 distinct CDR3 sequences, just under 80% were seen once, and the ten largest hold about a sixth. Antigen specificity for these receptors is unknown. The specimen comprised CD4+ T cells from blood, cultured in vitro, sampled after SARS-CoV-2 vaccination. These receptors all come from a human donor who received a COVID-19 vaccine.

The DNA for the CDR3 is TGTGCCGTCGGCCGGACAGACATATATGGCTACACCTTC. It translates to CAVGRTDIYGYTF. The gene calls are TRBV10-3 and TRBJ1-2; possibly TRBD1 for D (6 bases). The CDR3 contains 13 residues. V was pared by 11 bases and J by 5 bases, with 18 bases between. The germline CDR1 and CDR2 sequences are ENHRY and SYGVKD.

The V gene is TRBV7-2, the J gene TRBJ2-5, with TRBD2 matching 14 bases. Germline values: CDR1 SGHTA, CDR2 FQGNSA. The J segment lost 5 bases and the V segment lost 3 bases, leaving 5 bases of the junction unmatched. The CDR3 extends over 16 amino acids. CDR3 region: CASSFRLAGGRETQYF. Here the CDR3 DNA reads TGTGCCAGCAGCTTTCGACTAGCGGGGGGGCGGGAGACCCAGTACTTC.

This chain uses TRBV19 with TRBJ2-3; 11 bases map to TRBD2. Unmatched junction bases numbered 6, after V lost 5 bases and J lost 2 bases. The CDR3 has 16 amino acids. Germline CDR1 LNHDA, CDR2 SQIVND (reference sequence). CDR3 loop: CASSPPSGGLTDTQYF. For the CDR3, the DNA is TGTGCCAGTAGTCCACCTAGCGGGGGGCTCACAGATACGCAGTATTTT.

The chain links TRBV20-1 to TRBJ2-1; D not resolved. V was trimmed by 1 base and J by 7 bases, leaving 5 bases between them. The germline CDR1 and CDR2 sequences are DFQATT and SNEGSKA (reference sequence). The CDR3 totals 11 residues. The CDR3 DNA reads as TGCAGTGCTAGAGCCACTAATGAGCAGTTCTTC. Protein product: CSARATNEQFF.

This rearrangement joins TRBV27 to TRBJ2-2; 7 bases align to TRBD1. CDR1 and CDR2 (germline): MNHEY, SMNVEV (reference sequence). The CDR3 runs to 14 residues. V lost 5 bases, J lost 4 bases, and 4 bases stayed unmatched. DNA for the CDR3: TGTGCCAGCAGTGAGGGGGCAGGCACCGGGGAGCTGTTTTTT. Translating gives CASSEGAGTGELFF.

The chain uses TRBV12-3 or TRBV12-4 and TRBJ1-1, with a weak D call TRBD1 (6 bases). Trimming took 3 bases from V and 11 from J, leaving 19 bases between them. The CDR3 covers 14 residues. The CDR3 coding sequence is TGTGCCAGCAGTTTGGGGGCGCGGAATCGTAACGCTTTCTTT. Protein: CASSLGARNRNAFF.

CDR3 amino acids: CSARVQGGGNYGYTF. CDR3 DNA: TGCAGTGCTAGAGTGCAGGGTGGTGGTAACTATGGCTACACCTTC. J is TRBJ1-2 and V is TRBV20-1, with D maybe TRBD1 (5 bases). Germline CDR1 reads DFQATT; CDR2 reads SNEGSKA (reference sequence). The CDR3 is 15 residues long. V was clipped by 1 base and J by 1 base, with 13 bases between them.

The V call is TRBV20-1, the J call TRBJ2-3; 11 bases agree with TRBD2. The CDR3 is 19 residues long. The V segment lost 1 base and the J segment 3 bases; nucleotides outside the gene matches: 15. The V gene's germline CDR1 is DFQATT and CDR2 SNEGSKA (reference sequence). DNA for the CDR3: TGCAGTGCTAGAGCACCAACTAGCGGGGGTCCCCTGGGTACAGATACGCAGTATTTT. Residues: CSARAPTSGGPLGTDTQYF.

This rearrangement joins TRBV28 to TRBJ1-5; TRBD1 agrees at 8 bases. The V segment lost 6 bases and the J segment 4 bases; nucleotides outside the gene matches: 8. Per germline, CDR1 MDHEN and CDR2 SYDVKM. This CDR3 contains 15 residues. CDR3 amino acids: CASRLGQGINQPQHF. The DNA for the CDR3 is TGTGCCAGCAGACTAGGACAGGGCATAAATCAGCCCCAGCATTTT.

This clonotype has a single count. The V call is TRBV25-1, the J call TRBJ1-6; TRBD1 aligns across 9 bases. Germline V gene sequence: CDR1 MGHDK, CDR2 SYGVNS. This CDR3 is 15 amino acids long. Trimming cost V 1 base and J 8 bases; bases outside gene matches: 3. The CDR3 DNA reads TGTGCCAGCAGTGAATGGGACAGGGAGCATTCACCCCTCCACTTT. Protein: CASSEWDREHSPLHF.

By its share, this clonotype is medium-sized. The chain combines TRBV20-1 with TRBJ2-7; D remains unclear. This CDR3 has 14 residues. With 0 bases removed from V and 0 bases from J, the gap between germline ends came to 9 bases. The germline CDR1 and CDR2 sequences are DFQATT and SNEGSKA (reference sequence). The CDR3 DNA follows: TGCAGTGCTAGAGACGGGCATAGCTCCTACGAGCAGTACTTC. Protein: CSARDGHSSYEQYF.

The chain combines TRBV20-1 with TRBJ1-6, with TRBD1 matching 12 bases. V shed 3 bases and J 10 bases; nucleotides not matched to a gene: 10. Germline CDR1 reads DFQATT; CDR2 reads SNEGSKA (reference sequence). The CDR3 has 16 residues. The CDR3 bases are TGCAGTGCTAGGGGACAGGGGGCACTACGGGCCTCACCCCTCCACTTT. Translating gives CSARGQGALRASPLHF.

The gene calls are TRBV15 and TRBJ2-1, with 8 bases lining up with TRBD1. This CDR3 has 16 residues. Germline values: CDR1 LNHNV, CDR2 YYDKDF (reference sequence). Trimming at V came to 1 base and at J to 0 bases, leaving 2 bases not matched to a gene. CDR3: CATSRGDRSSYNEQFF. The CDR3 nucleotides read TGTGCCACCAGCAGAGGGGACAGGAGCTCCTACAATGAGCAGTTCTTC.

V gene TRBV6-1 combines with J gene TRBJ2-7, with D possibly matching TRBD2 (5 bases). There are 14 residues in the CDR3. CDR1 and CDR2 (germline): MNHNS, SASEGT. The V end lost 6 bases, the J end lost 1 base, and 13 bases lay between the germline ends. The chain's CDR3 is CASRGLEESYEQYF. The CDR3 DNA follows: TGTGCCAGCAGGGGATTGGAGGAATCCTACGAGCAGTACTTC.

The J gene is TRBJ1-6, the V gene TRBV7-8; D might be TRBD1 (6 bases). CDR3 length: 20 amino acids. Germline CDR1 is SGHVS and CDR2 is FQNEAQ. Between the trimmed V and J ends, which lost 1 base and 2 bases, there was a span of 21 bases. The CDR3 DNA reads as TGTGCCAGCAGCTTAGTCTCTGCTCAGGGGCTCAGGGCCTATAATTCACCCCTCCACTTT. This gives the protein CASSLVSAQGLRAYNSPLHF. Full variable domain (remainder filled in from reference TRBV7-8 and TRBJ1-6): GAGVSQSPRYKVAKRGQDVALRCDPISGHVSLFWYQQALGQGPEFLTYFQNEAQLDKSGLPSDRFFAERPEGSVSTLKIQRTQQEDSAVYLCASSLVSAQGLRAYNSPLHFGNGTRLTVT.

This clonotype was counted a single time. This chain uses TRBV15 with TRBJ1-5; 9 bases are shared with TRBD1. CDR1 and CDR2 (germline): LNHNV, YYDKDF (reference sequence). Trimming removed 2 bases from V and 4 bases from J; junction bases left unmatched: 6. This CDR3 contains 16 residues. The CDR3 region is CATSRPPGQGNQPQHF. Written as DNA, the CDR3 is TGTGCCACCAGCAGACCCCCGGGACAGGGTAATCAGCCCCAGCATTTT.